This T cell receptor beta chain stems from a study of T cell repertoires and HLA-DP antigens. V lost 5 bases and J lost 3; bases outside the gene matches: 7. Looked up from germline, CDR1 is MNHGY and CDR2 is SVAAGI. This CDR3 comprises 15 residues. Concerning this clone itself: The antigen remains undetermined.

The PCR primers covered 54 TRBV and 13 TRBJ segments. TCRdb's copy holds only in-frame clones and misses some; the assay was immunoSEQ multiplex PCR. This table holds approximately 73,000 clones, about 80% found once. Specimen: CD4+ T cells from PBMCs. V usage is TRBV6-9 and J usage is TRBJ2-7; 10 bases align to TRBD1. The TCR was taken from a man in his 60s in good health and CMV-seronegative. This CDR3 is CASSSRRTGGYEQYF. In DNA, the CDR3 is TGTGCCAGCAGTAGCAGGCGGACAGGGGGCTACGAGCAGTACTTC.